This T cell receptor (beta chain) was found in a study of CD8+CD57+ T cells in acquired aplastic anemia. Both TCR beta VDJ combination and CDR3 sequence profiling were carried out. Genomic DNA was the template for this profiling. Using its own MiXCR run on the reads, TCRdb lists one record per CDR3 protein. The sample has roughly 200,000 distinct CDR3 sequences, roughly 55% seen once; the top ten hold over 25%. The TCR sequence derives from a human donor in good health. Source material: sorted CD4+, CD8+, or CD8+CD57+ T cells (not recorded which) from PBMCs.

CDR3 region: CATSDWGHPYEQYF. Written as DNA, the CDR3 is TGTGCCACCAGTGATTGGGGGCACCCCTACGAGCAGTACTTC. This chain uses TRBV24-1 with TRBJ2-7, with D maybe TRBD1 (6 bases). Germline-derived CDR1 and CDR2 are KGHDR and SFDVKD. The V end lost 2 bases, the J end lost 2 bases, and 9 bases lay between the germline ends. This CDR3 region has 14 residues.